Here is one T cell receptor (beta chain) with its context. The clone's antigen remains unknown. One base away there is no much larger clone; base qualities are not given. The data were obtained in a study of T cell responses to AZD1222 COVID-19 vaccine (dated by TCRdb to about 2021). Broadly, across the study: AZD1222 recipients given second doses at about 4 weeks or at about 12 weeks were pooled, since spike-specific TCR depth and breadth were not found to differ between the two schedules. A total of 230 to 250 trial participants underwent TCR sequencing, of whom roughly 210 received two doses of AZD1222 and roughly 25 received two doses of the MenACWY control vaccine. Trial participants were enrolled by age into subgroups of 18-55, 56-69 and 70-plus years, and roughly 150, 30 and 60 TCR-sequenced participants, respectively, were included in these subgroups. The study at large found these results: Conclusions about previously exposed vaccinees are limited, since just 6 or 7 AZD1222 recipients were seropositive for SARS-CoV-2 at baseline. Because no day 14 peak-response samples were available, repertoires were characterized only after the peak T cell response. A significant rise in spike-specific TCR breadth and depth was observed after two AZD1222 doses relative to day 0 and relative to MenACWY recipients. Participants were mostly white British and included more females than males, and it was suggested by the authors that clonal diversity may have been underestimated. Vaccine-associated CD4 TCRs spanned the whole spike protein, with dominant responses in regions 160-218 and 743-854. Reportedly, close to half of the unique spike-specific TCRs recognized epitopes lying outside the regions that are mutated in the B.1.351 and B.1.1.7 variants. In the small 56-69-year group, the increase in depth fell short of significance, most likely because of low power.

The CDR3 regions of human TCRbeta chains were subjected to immunosequencing. The paper's processing steps were these. Repertoire TCRs were checked for matches against a reference library of SARS-CoV-2-specific TCRs that had been generated using the MIRA antigen-specificity platform. Breadth meant the fraction of unique TCRs that were SARS-CoV-2-associated, whereas depth meant the fraction of total T cells that were SARS-CoV-2-associated. Using the MIRA data, each spike-specific TCR was assigned both to the spike region to which the TCR was reactive and to a CD4 or CD8 class. Log10-transformed breadth and depth values were compared by one-way ANOVA with Sidak's multiple comparisons tests. Held by TCRdb, this immuneACCESS table contains in-frame sequences only and omits some clones. Under half of the omission traces to an unresolved V gene where checked; the cause of the rest is unknown. For V, J and clone size, that table is used; D and trimming come from the DNA. Within this sample are around 78,000 clones, with approximately 90% of them counted one time only. In total, the top ten clones hold roughly 24% of the sample.

CDR3 length: 13 amino acids, cysteine to phenylalanine. The retained sequence is limited to the CDR3, 39 bases, with the frame set at the first base. The germline V gene specifies SGHVS as CDR1 and FQNEAQ as CDR2. From V the trimming removes 7 bases and from J it removes 5 bases, while the gene matches leave 2 bases of the junction unaccounted for. The time point label here, explained by the study, means: baseline before first vaccination. Samples from vaccinated people were obtained from the UK trials COV001 and COV002, which included a single-blind randomized controlled phase 2/3 trial of AZD1222 (ChAdOx1 nCoV-19) in healthy adults. Trial participant PBMC samples were collected at day 0 and day 28 after the second dose for TCRbeta chain sequencing.

Here the sequenced sample was peripheral blood, taken on day 0 of AZD1222 vaccination. Recombination connected TRBV7-8 to TRBJ1-6; 7 bases in the junction line up with TRBD1. The sequence derives from an adult in good health. The nucleotides read TGTGCCAGCACGGGACAGAATAATTCACCCCTCCACTTT. Protein translation: CASTGQNNSPLHF.